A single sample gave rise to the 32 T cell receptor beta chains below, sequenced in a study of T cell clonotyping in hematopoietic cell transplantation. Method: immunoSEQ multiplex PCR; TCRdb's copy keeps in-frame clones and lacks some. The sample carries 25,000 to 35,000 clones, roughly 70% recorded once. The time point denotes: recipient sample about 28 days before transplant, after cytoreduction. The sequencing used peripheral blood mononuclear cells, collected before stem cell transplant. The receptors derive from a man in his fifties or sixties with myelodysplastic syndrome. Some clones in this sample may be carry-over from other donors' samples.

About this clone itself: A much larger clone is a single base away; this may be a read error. DNA of the CDR3: TGTGCCAGCAGTTACTCTACTAGCGGGCCCCACGAGCAGTACTTC. As protein: CASSYSTSGPHEQYF. V usage is TRBV6-5 and J usage is TRBJ2-7; 9 bases line up with TRBD2. CDR3 length equals 15 residues. The trim removed 0 bases at V and 5 bases at J, leaving 5 bases unmatched. CDR1 is MNHEY, CDR2 SVGAGI, per germline.

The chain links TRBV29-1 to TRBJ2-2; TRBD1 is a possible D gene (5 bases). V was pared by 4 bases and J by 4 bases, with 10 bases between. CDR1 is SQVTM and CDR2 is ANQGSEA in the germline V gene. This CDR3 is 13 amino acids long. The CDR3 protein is CSVGAGLTGELFF. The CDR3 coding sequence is TGCAGCGTTGGGGCAGGGCTCACCGGGGAGCTGTTTTTT.

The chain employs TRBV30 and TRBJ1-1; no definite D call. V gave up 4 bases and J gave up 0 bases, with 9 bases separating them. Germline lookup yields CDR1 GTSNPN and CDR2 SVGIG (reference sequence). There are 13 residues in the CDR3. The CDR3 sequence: CAWKKGVNTEAFF. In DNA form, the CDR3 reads TGTGCCTGGAAGAAGGGTGTGAACACTGAAGCTTTCTTT.

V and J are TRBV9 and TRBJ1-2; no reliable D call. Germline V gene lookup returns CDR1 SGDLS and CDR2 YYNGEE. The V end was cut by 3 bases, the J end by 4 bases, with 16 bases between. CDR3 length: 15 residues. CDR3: CASSAQFQAVYGYTF. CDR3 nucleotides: TGTGCCAGCAGCGCACAGTTCCAGGCGGTCTATGGCTACACCTTC.

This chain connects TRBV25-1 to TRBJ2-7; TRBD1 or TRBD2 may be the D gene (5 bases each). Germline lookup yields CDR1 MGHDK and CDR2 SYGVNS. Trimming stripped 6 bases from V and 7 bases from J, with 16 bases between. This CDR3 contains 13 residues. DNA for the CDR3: TGTGCCAGCAGAGGGACCGGGATCGGGGAGCAGTACTTC. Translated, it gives CASRGTGIGEQYF.

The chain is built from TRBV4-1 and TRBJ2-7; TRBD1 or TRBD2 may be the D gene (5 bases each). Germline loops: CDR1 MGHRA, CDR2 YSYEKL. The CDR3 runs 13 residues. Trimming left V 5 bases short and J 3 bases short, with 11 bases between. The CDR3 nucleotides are TGCGCCAGCAGCGTGGGGGATTTCTACGAGCAGTACTTC. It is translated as CASSVGDFYEQYF.

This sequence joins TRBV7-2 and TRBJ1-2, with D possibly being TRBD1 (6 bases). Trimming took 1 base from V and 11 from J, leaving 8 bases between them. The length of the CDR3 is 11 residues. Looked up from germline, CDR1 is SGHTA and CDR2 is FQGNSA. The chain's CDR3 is CASSLVGTYTF. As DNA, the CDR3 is TGTGCCAGCAGCTTAGTCGGGACATACACCTTC.

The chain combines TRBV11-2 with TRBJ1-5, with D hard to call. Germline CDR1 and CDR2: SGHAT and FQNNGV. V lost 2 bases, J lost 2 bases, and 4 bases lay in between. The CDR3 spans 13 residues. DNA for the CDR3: TGTGCCAGCAGCTTAATGGGCAATCAGCCCCAGCATTTT. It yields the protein CASSLMGNQPQHF.

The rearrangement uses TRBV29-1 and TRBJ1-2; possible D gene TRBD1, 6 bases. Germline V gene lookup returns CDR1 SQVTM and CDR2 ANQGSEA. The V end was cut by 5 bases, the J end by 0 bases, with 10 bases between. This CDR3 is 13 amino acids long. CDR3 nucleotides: TGCAGCGTTTTGGACAGTCCTAACTATGGCTACACCTTC. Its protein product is CSVLDSPNYGYTF. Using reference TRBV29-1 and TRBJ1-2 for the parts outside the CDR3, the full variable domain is SAVISQKPSRDICQRGTSLTIQCQVDSQVTMMFWYRQQPGQSLTLIATANQGSEATYESGFVIDKFPISRPNLTFSTLTVSNMSPEDSSIYLCSVLDSPNYGYTFGSGTRLTVV.

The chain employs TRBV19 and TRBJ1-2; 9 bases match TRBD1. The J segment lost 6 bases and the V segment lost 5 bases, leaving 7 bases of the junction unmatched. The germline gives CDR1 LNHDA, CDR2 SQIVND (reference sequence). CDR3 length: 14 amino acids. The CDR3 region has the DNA TGTGCCAGTAGTCGTCCCGGGACAGGGAATGGCTACACCTTC. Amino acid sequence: CASSRPGTGNGYTF. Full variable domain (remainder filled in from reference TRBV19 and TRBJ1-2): DGGITQSPKYLFRKEGQNVTLSCEQNLNHDAMYWYRQDPGQGLRLIYYSQIVNDFQKGDIAEGYSVSREKKESFPLTVTSAQKNPTAFYLCASSRPGTGNGYTFGSGTRLTVV.

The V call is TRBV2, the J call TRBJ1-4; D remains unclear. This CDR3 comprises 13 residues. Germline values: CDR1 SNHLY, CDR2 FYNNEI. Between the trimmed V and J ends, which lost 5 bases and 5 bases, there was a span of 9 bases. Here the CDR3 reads CASSRLRNEKLFF. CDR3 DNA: TGTGCCAGCAGTCGACTTAGGAATGAAAAACTGTTTTTT.

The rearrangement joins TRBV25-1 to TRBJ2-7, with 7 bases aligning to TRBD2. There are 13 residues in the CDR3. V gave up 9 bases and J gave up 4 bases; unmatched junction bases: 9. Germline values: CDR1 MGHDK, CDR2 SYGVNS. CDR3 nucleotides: TGTGCCAGTTCGGGAGGTTTGGGGTACGAGCAGTACTTC. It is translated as CASSGGLGYEQYF.

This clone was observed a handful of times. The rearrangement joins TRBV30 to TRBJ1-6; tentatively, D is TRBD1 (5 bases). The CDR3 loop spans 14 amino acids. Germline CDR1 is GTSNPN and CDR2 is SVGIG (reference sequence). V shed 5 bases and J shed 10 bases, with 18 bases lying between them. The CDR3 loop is CAWLSGLGESPLHF. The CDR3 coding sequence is TGTGCCTGGCTATCGGGACTTGGCGAGTCACCCCTCCACTTT.

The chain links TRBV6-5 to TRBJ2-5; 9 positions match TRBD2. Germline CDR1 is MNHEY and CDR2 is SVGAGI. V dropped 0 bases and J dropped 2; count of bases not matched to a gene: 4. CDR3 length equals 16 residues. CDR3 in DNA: TGTGCCAGCAGTTACTCGAGAGCGGGGGGACAAGAGACCCAGTACTTC. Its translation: CASSYSRAGGQETQYF.

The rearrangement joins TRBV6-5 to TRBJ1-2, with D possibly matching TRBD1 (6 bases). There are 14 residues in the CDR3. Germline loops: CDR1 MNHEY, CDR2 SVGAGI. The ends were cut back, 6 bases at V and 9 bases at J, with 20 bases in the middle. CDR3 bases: TGTGCCAGCAGCTCGGACAGCGGTAGGTCGAGCTACACCTTC. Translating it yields CASSSDSGRSSYTF.

In DNA form, the CDR3 reads TGTGCCAGTACCGGGGGGGGGTTAGTTGAGCAGTTCTTC. Its translation: CASTGGGLVEQFF. This chain joins TRBV19 and TRBJ2-1, with TRBD2 matching 8 bases. Germline V lookup: CDR1 LNHDA, CDR2 SQIVND (reference sequence). The CDR3 has 13 amino acids. V dropped 7 bases and J dropped 9; count of bases not matched to a gene: 8.

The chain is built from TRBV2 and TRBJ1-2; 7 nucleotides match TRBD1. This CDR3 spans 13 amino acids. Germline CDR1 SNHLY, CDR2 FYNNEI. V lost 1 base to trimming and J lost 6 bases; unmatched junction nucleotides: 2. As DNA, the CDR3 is TGTGCCAGCAGTGAAGTGACAGGGAATGGCTACACCTTC. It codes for CASSEVTGNGYTF.

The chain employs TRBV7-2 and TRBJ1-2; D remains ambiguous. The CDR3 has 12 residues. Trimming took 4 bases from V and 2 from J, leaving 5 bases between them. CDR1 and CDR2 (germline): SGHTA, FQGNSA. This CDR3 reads CASSWGNYGYTF. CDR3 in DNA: TGTGCCAGCAGCTGGGGAAACTATGGCTACACCTTC.

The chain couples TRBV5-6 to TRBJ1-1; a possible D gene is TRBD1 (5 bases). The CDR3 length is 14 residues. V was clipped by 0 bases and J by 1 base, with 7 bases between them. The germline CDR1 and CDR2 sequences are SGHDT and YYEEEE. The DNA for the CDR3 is TGTGCCAGCAGCTTGGGTAGGGGGAACACTGAAGCTTTCTTT. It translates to CASSLGRGNTEAFF.

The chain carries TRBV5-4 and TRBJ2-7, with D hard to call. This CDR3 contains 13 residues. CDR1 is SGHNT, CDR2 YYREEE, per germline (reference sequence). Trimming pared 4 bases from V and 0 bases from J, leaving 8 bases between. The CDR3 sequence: CASSPLSSYEQYF. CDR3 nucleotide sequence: TGTGCCAGCAGCCCACTCAGCTCCTACGAGCAGTACTTC.

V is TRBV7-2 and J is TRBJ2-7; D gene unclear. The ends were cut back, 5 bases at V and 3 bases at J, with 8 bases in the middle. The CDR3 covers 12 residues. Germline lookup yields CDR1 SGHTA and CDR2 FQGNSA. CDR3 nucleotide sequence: TGTGCCAGCAGCGTAACAAACTACGAGCAGTACTTC. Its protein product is CASSVTNYEQYF.

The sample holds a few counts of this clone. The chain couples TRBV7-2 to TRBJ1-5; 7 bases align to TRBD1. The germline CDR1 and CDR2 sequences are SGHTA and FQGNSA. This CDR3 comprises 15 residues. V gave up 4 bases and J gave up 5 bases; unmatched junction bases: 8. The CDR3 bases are TGTGCCAGCAGCTACAGACAGGGTTGGGATCAGCCCCAGCATTTT. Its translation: CASSYRQGWDQPQHF.

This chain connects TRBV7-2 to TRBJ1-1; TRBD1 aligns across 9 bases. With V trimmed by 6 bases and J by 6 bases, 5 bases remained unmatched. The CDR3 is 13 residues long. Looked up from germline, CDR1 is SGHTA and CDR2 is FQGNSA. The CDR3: CASRSQGASEAFF. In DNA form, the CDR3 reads TGTGCCAGCAGATCACAGGGGGCATCTGAAGCTTTCTTT.

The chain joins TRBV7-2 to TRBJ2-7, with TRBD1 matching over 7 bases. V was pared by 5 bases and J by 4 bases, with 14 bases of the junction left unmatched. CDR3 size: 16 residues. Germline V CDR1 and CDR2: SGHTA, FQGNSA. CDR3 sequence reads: CASSAMGQRHGYEQYF. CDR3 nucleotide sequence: TGTGCCAGCAGCGCTATGGGACAGCGACACGGTTACGAGCAGTACTTC.

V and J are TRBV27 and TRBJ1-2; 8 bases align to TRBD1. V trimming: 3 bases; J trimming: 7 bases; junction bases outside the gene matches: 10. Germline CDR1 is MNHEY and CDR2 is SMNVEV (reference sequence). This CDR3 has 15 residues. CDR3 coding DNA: TGTGCCAGCAGTTTTGGGGGCAGGGGGCCGGGTGGCTACACCTTC. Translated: CASSFGGRGPGGYTF.

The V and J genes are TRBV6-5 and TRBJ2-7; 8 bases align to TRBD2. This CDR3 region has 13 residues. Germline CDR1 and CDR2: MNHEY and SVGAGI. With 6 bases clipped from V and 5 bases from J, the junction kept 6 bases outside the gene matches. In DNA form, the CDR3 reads TGTGCCAGCAGCGGGACTAGTCCCCACGAGCAGTACTTC. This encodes CASSGTSPHEQYF.

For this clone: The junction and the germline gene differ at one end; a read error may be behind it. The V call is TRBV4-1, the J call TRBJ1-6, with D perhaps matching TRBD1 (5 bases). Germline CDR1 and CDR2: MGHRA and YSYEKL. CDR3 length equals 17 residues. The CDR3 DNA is TGCGCCAGCAACCAAGATAATTGGTCCAGGGCCTCCTCACCCCTCCACTTT. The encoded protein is CASNQDNWSRASSPLHF.

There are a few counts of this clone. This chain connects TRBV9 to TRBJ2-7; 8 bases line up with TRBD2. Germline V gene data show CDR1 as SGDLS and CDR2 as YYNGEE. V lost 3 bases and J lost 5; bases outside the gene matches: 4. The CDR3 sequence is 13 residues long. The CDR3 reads CASSGGLVNEQYF. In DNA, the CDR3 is TGTGCCAGCAGCGGGGGACTAGTGAACGAGCAGTACTTC.

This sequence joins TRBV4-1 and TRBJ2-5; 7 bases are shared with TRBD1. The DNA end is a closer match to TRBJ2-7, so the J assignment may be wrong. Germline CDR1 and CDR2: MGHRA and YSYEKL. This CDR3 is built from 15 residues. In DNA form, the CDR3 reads TGCGCCAGCAGCCAAGTCAGGGGGACCTTCTACGAGCAGTACTTC. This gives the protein CASSQVRGTFYEQYF.

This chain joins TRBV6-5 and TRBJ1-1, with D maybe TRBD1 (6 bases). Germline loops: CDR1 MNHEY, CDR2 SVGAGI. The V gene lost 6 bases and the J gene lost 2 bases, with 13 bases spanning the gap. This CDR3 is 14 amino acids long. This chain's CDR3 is CASSPGGLNTEAFF. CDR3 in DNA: TGTGCCAGCAGCCCCGGGGGGCTAAACACTGAAGCTTTCTTT.

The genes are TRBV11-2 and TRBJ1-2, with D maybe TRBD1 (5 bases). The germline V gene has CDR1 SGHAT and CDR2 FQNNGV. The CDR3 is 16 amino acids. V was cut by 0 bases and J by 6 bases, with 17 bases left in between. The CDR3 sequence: CASSLDLWAGSDGYTF. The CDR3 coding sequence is TGTGCCAGCAGCTTAGATCTATGGGCAGGGTCCGATGGCTACACCTTC.

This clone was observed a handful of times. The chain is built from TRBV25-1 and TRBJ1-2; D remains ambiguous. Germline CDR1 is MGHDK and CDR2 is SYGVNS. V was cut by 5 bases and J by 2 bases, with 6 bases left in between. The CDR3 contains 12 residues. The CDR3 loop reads CASSTNNYGYTF. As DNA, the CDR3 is TGTGCCAGCAGTACAAACAACTATGGCTACACCTTC.